These 16 T cell receptor beta chains share one sample of origin, sequenced in a study of T cell responses to AZD1222 COVID-19 vaccine. Libraries were prepared by immunoSEQ multiplex PCR; TCRdb keeps only in-frame clonotypes and omits some of them. The sample yields about 190,000 clones, approximately 91% seen once. The sample here was peripheral blood, taken on day 0 of AZD1222 vaccination. The receptors come from an adult in good health.

The chain recombines TRBV19 with TRBJ1-1; D is perhaps TRBD1 (5 bases). The CDR3 is 14 amino acids. Germline V CDR1 and CDR2: LNHDA, SQIVND (reference sequence). V was clipped by 3 bases and J by 1 base, with 9 bases between them. The CDR3 reads CASSIGHPNTEAFF. CDR3 in DNA: TGTGCCAGTAGTATCGGACATCCGAACACTGAAGCTTTCTTT.

The chain recombines TRBV29-1 with TRBJ2-5; D gene uncertain. CDR3 length equals 12 residues. V lost 5 bases and J lost 5, with 12 bases in between. The germline V gene has CDR1 SQVTM and CDR2 ANQGSEA. CDR3 loop: CSVLGRWETQYF. CDR3 nucleotides: TGCAGCGTTCTGGGAAGGTGGGAGACCCAGTACTTC.

The rearrangement links TRBV7-9 to TRBJ2-7, with unresolved D. The germline CDR1 and CDR2 sequences are SEHNR and FQNEAQ (reference sequence). The CDR3 has 15 residues. V lost 5 bases and J 1 base, leaving 15 bases between the germline ends. The CDR3 protein is CASSLEVDASYEQYF. CDR3 bases: TGTGCCAGCAGCCTAGAGGTTGACGCATCCTACGAGCAGTACTTC.

The chain uses TRBV6-1 and TRBJ1-5, with a tentative D call TRBD1 (6 bases). The CDR3 length is 16 residues. The V and J ends lost 0 bases and 6 bases respectively, with 15 bases between them. Germline-derived CDR1 and CDR2 are MNHNS and SASEGT. CDR3 sequence: CASSEARGRGFQPQHF. The CDR3 nucleotides are TGTGCCAGCAGTGAAGCTCGCGGCAGGGGATTTCAGCCCCAGCATTTT.

This chain connects TRBV9 to TRBJ2-7, with 7 bases lining up with TRBD1. The CDR3 runs to 13 residues. V dropped 0 bases and J dropped 7; count of bases not matched to a gene: 4. Germline V lookup: CDR1 SGDLS, CDR2 YYNGEE. CDR3 bases: TGTGCCAGCAGCGTAGACAGGGGAACGGAGCAGTACTTC. This sequence encodes CASSVDRGTEQYF.

This chain links TRBV7-2 with TRBJ1-4, with D tentatively TRBD1 (5 bases). Germline CDR1 and CDR2: SGHTA and FQGNSA. This CDR3 has 13 residues. Trimming cost V 6 bases and J 8 bases, with 13 bases left between them. The CDR3 loop is CASRGREYEKLFF. DNA for the CDR3: TGTGCCAGCAGGGGCAGGGAATACGAAAAACTGTTTTTT.

The J gene is TRBJ2-7, the V gene TRBV11-2, with TRBD2 identical over 7 bases. Germline V CDR1 and CDR2: SGHAT, FQNNGV. The CDR3 consists of 14 residues. J lost 2 bases, V lost 3 bases, and 4 bases had no gene match. In DNA, the CDR3 is TGTGCCAGCAGCTTGGGCGGGAGTCCCTACGAGCAGTACTTC. Protein product: CASSLGGSPYEQYF.

The genes are TRBV27 and TRBJ2-7, with 10 positions matching TRBD1. Germline V gene data show CDR1 as MNHEY and CDR2 as SMNVEV (reference sequence). The J segment lost 3 bases and the V segment lost 6 bases, leaving 5 bases of the junction unmatched. The CDR3 runs 14 residues. As DNA, the CDR3 is TGTGCCAGCAGCGCCGGGACAGGGGACTACGAGCAGTACTTC. Translated, it gives CASSAGTGDYEQYF.

The J gene is TRBJ2-7, the V gene TRBV28; 11 positions agree with TRBD2. Germline CDR1 MDHEN, CDR2 SYDVKM. The CDR3 runs 15 residues. The trim removed 5 bases at V and 5 bases at J, leaving 8 bases unmatched. The DNA for the CDR3 is TGTGCCAGCAGTCCAACTAGCGGGAGTATCAACGAGCAGTACTTC. Translation: CASSPTSGSINEQYF. Combining the CDR3 with reference TRBV28 and TRBJ2-7 gives the whole variable domain DVKVTQSSRYLVKRTGEKVFLECVQDMDHENMFWYRQDPGLGLRLIYFSYDVKMKEKGDIPEGYSVSREKKERFSLILESASTNQTSMYLCASSPTSGSINEQYFGPGTRLTVT.

The rearrangement links TRBV25-1 to TRBJ2-3; TRBD2 matches at 7 bases. V shed 3 bases and J 5 bases; nucleotides not matched to a gene: 8. This CDR3 region has 15 residues. Germline V lookup: CDR1 MGHDK, CDR2 SYGVNS. CDR3 coding DNA: TGTGCCAGCAGTGACCCCAGCGGGGCTGGAGATACGCAGTATTTT. This sequence encodes CASSDPSGAGDTQYF. Together with reference TRBV25-1 and TRBJ2-3, the CDR3 gives the full variable domain: EADIYQTPRYLVIGTGKKITLECSQTMGHDKMYWYQQDPGMELHLIHYSYGVNSTEKGDLSSESTVSRIRTEHFPLTLESARPSHTSQYLCASSDPSGAGDTQYFGPGTRLTVL.

The chain combines TRBV3-1 (or the pseudogene TRBV3-2) with TRBJ2-2; D is ambiguous. Trimming removed 3 bases at V and 4 bases at J, with 12 bases between. This CDR3 has 15 amino acids. CDR1 is LGHDT, CDR2 YNNKEL, per germline (reference sequence). In nucleotides, the CDR3 is TGTGCCAGCAGCCATTTCGTGAAGGGCACCGGGGAGCTGTTTTTT. Translating it yields CASSHFVKGTGELFF.

This CDR3 is CASSQDLPGGGAGNEQFF. CDR3 DNA: TGTGCCAGCAGCCAAGATCTACCTGGCGGGGGGGCAGGGAATGAGCAGTTCTTC. V usage is TRBV14 and J usage is TRBJ2-1, with 9 bases matching TRBD2. In germline, CDR1 is SGHDN, CDR2 FVKESK. V shed 0 bases, J shed 7 bases, and the junction held 13 bases outside the gene matches. The length of the CDR3 is 18 residues.

This clone was detected a few times. As DNA, the CDR3 is TGTGCCAGCAGCCCCCGGGGTAGCGGCAAGAGCGGGTACAATGAGCAGTTCTTC. Translated, it gives CASSPRGSGKSGYNEQFF. The gene calls are TRBV7-2 and TRBJ2-1, with TRBD2 as a possible D gene (6 bases). Germline assignment: CDR1 SGHTA and CDR2 FQGNSA. This CDR3 has 18 amino acids. V lost 5 bases and J lost 4, with 24 bases in between.

The gene calls are TRBV19 and TRBJ1-5; D is uncertain. The CDR3 consists of 15 residues. V was shortened by 6 bases and J by 2 bases, with 14 bases between the two germline ends. Germline lookup yields CDR1 LNHDA and CDR2 SQIVND (reference sequence). Written as DNA, the CDR3 is TGTGCCAGTAGATCGGGCCCCGGAGGCAATCAGCCCCAGCATTTT. Translated, it gives CASRSGPGGNQPQHF. Complete variable domain (other parts from reference TRBV19 and TRBJ1-5): DGGITQSPKYLFRKEGQNVTLSCEQNLNHDAMYWYRQDPGQGLRLIYYSQIVNDFQKGDIAEGYSVSREKKESFPLTVTSAQKNPTAFYLCASRSGPGGNQPQHFGDGTRLSIL.

This clone has only one observation. The chain recombines TRBV7-4 with TRBJ1-3; 7 bases map to TRBD1. Germline values: CDR1 SGHVT, CDR2 SQSDAQ. Losses at the gene ends were 5 bases for V and 0 bases for J; bases not matched to a gene: 7. This CDR3 region has 16 residues. Here the CDR3 DNA reads TGTGCCAGCAGCACCGACAGGGAGAGCTCTGGAAACACCATATATTTT. This gives the protein CASSTDRESSGNTIYF.

The V gene is TRBV4-2, the J gene TRBJ2-7, with TRBD1 identical over 8 bases. This CDR3 has 14 residues. Per the germline V gene, CDR1 is LGHNA and CDR2 is YNFKEQ. Trimming cost V 5 bases and J 3 bases; bases outside gene matches: 6. The DNA for the CDR3 is TGTGCCAGCAGCAACGACAGGGGACTCTACGAGCAGTACTTC. Translating it yields CASSNDRGLYEQYF.